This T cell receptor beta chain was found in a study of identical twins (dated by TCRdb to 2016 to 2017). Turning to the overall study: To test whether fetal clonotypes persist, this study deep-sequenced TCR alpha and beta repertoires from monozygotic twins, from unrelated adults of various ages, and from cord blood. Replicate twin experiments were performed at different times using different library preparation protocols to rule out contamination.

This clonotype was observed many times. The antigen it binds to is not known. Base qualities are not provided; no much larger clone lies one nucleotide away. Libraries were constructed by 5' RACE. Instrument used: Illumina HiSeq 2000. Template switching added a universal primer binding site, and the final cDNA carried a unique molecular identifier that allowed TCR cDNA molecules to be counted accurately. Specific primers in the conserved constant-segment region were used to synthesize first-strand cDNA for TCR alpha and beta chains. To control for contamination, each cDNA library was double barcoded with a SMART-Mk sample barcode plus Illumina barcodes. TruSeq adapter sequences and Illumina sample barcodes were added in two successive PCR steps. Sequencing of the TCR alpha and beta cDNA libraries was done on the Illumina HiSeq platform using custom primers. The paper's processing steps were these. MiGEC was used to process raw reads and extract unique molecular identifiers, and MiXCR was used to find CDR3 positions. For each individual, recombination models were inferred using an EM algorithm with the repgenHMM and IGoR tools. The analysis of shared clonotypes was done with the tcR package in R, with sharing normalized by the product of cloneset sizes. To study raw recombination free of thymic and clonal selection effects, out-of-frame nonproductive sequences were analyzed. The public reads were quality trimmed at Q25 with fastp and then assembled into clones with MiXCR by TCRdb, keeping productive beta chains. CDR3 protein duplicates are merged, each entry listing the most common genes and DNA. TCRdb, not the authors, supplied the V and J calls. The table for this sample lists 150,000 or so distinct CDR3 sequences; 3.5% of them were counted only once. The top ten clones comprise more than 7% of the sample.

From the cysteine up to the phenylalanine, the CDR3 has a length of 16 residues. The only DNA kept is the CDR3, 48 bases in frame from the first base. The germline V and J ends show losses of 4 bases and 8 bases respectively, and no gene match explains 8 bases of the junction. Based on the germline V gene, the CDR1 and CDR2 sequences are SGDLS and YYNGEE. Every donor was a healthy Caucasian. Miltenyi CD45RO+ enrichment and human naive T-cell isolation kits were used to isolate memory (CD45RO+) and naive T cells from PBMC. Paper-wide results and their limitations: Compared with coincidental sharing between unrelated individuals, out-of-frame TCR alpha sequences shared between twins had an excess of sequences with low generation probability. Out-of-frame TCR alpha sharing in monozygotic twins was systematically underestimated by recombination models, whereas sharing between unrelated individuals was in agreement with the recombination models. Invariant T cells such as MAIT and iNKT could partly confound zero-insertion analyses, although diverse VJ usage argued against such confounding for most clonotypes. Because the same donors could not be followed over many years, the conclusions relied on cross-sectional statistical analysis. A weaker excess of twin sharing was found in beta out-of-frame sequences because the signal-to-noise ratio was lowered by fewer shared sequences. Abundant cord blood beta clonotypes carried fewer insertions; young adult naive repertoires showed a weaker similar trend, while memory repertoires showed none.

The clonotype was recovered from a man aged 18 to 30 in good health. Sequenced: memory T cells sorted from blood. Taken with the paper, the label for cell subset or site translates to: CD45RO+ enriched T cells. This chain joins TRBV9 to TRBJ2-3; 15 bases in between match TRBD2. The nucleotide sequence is TGTGCCAGCAGCCCACGGACTAGCGGGAGGGCAGTTACGCAGTATTTT. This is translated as CASSPRTSGRAVTQYF.